This TCR beta chain was obtained from a study of blood T cell repertoires in COVID-19. Overall study context: Spain, Italy and the United States supplied samples that represented acute and convalescent COVID-19. PBMCs, B-cell-depleted T cells, or T cells provided the cDNA or gDNA that made up the material.

Germline CDR1 SGDLS, CDR2 YYNGEE. V gave up 0 bases and J gave up 0 bases, with 15 bases separating them. The CDR3 runs 17 residues. Participant age was roughly 18 to 90 years, and participants resided in approximately 24 US areas. Using immunoSEQ multiplex PCR, the repertoire was profiled, and TCRdb retains in-frame clones only, with some absent. The sample yields 200,000 or so clones, about 85% seen once. The rearrangement joins TRBV9 to TRBJ1-1; D gene unclear. The sequenced sample consisted of PBMCs or T cells enriched from blood (not recorded which). The origin of this receptor is a young woman who had recovered from COVID-19. The DNA for the CDR3 is TGTGCCAGCAGCGTAGACCCCCGGGTCCACTTGAACACTGAAGCTTTCTTT. Its protein is CASSVDPRVHLNTEAFF.